This TCR beta chain was observed in a study of metastatic and nonmetastatic thyroid tumors. In the study overall: Comparative analysis of repertoires was undertaken across blood and tumor or nodule tissue obtained from malignant and benign thyroid patients.

TCRdb re-analyzed the PCR reads through MiXCR. The sample lists around 64,000 clones; approximately 4% were seen once. All patients were untreated before thyroid surgery. Sequencing was carried out using blood. The sequence derives from a female donor with papillary thyroid cancer or a benign thyroid nodule (not recorded which). Some clones in this sample may be carry-over from other donors' samples.

CDR3 amino acids: CASSSHFNLAKNIQYF. DNA for the CDR3: TGTGCCAGCAGCTCCCACTTCAATCTAGCCAAAAACATTCAGTACTTC. V usage is TRBV5-5 and J usage is TRBJ2-4; D gene ambiguous. The V end lost 3 bases, the J end lost 0 bases, and 13 bases lay between the germline ends. The CDR3 sequence is 16 residues long. Germline V gene sequence: CDR1 SGHKS, CDR2 YYEKEE (reference sequence).